This T cell receptor (beta chain) is from a study of blood T cell repertoires in COVID-19. For the study at large: Italy, Spain and the United States were the sources of the convalescent and acute COVID-19 samples.

V was clipped by 3 bases and J by 10 bases, with 9 bases between them. Germline-derived CDR1 and CDR2 are SGHAT and FQNNGV. This CDR3 spans 11 amino acids. Original methodology: Cell counts per sample came from amplifying reference gene primers. Repertoires were generated with immunoSEQ multiplex PCR, while TCRdb's copy carries only in-frame clones and drops some. V, J and clone size reflect that table, while D and trimming were determined from the DNA. This sample carries hundreds of thousands of clones, roughly nine tenths of them seen once, and the ten largest clones take 0.7% to 1%. This receptor was taken from a young man with COVID-19, enrolled during active disease. The sample consisted of peripheral blood. The V call is TRBV11-2, the J call TRBJ1-2; unclear D gene. CDR3 sequence: CASSFRSDYTF. CDR3 nucleotides: TGTGCCAGCAGCTTCAGATCTGACTACACCTTC.